A selection of T cell receptor beta chains follows, all from one sample in a study of blood T cell repertoires in COVID-19. This table comes from immunoSEQ multiplex PCR, and its TCRdb copy is limited to in-frame clones, with some not included. The sample lists approximately 200,000 clones, 80% seen once, with less than 8% in the top ten. Sequencing was carried out using PBMCs or T cells enriched from blood (not recorded which). These receptors were collected from a woman aged 40 to 55 with acute COVID-19. Both conserved end residues are trimmed from each CDR3.

v_call	cdr3_length	j_call	cdr3_aa
TRBV7-3	16	TRBJ2-2	ASSLLSGGGSNTGELF
TRBV9	13	TRBJ1-1	ASSVAADPGTEAF
TRBV30	12	TRBJ1-1	AWRGSPAGTEAF
TRBV5-1	14	TRBJ2-2	ASSSTGYSNTGELF
TRBV3-1/TRBV3-2	12	TRBJ2-7	ASGEGQGSNEQY
TRBV6-5	12	TRBJ1-2	ASSSLTGMGGYT
TRBV12-5	13	TRBJ2-1	ASGSGGMDGNEQF
TRBV11-1	14	TRBJ2-7	ASSFSSGTGAYEQY
TRBV5-1	14	TRBJ2-2	ASSWGAGTDTGELF
TRBV21-1	14	TRBJ2-7	ASSRYRGGKAYEQY
TRBV5-1	13	TRBJ1-4	ASSFVEATNEKLF
TRBV30	12	TRBJ1-6	AWDRQAAGSPLH
TRBV27	14	TRBJ2-5	ASSYRRGAGRETQY
TRBV6-5	11	TRBJ1-2	ASTPRQGQGYT
TRBV27	13	TRBJ1-4	ASSSDTGGNEKLF
TRBV30	12	TRBJ2-2	AWRLAEITGELF
TRBV7-6	11	TRBJ2-1	ASSIDRYNEQF
TRBV2	12	TRBJ1-3	ASRSVGAGNTIY
TRBV5-1	14	TRBJ1-2	ASSPRWGGRDYGYT
TRBV3-1/TRBV3-2	17	TRBJ2-3	ASSQVTAGGVFSTDTQY
TRBV9	13	TRBJ2-7	ASSAGTSGSYEQY
TRBV6-4	13	TRBJ2-3	ASSEVAGGGDTQY
TRBV10-3	12	TRBJ1-2	AISESTGNYGYT
TRBV6-4	14	TRBJ2-1	ASSDSASGIGNEQF